A selection of T cell receptor beta chains follows, all from one sample in a study of T cells after yellow fever vaccination. Each CDR3 protein is one row after TCRdb ran MiXCR on the 5' RACE reads. The profile shows a few hundred thousand distinct CDR3 sequences, around 6.8% of them singletons. This specimen was PBMCs, taken 45 days after the first yellow fever vaccination. Every receptor here comes from a man in his late teens or twenties who received the YFV17D yellow fever vaccine. Each CDR3 is given with its conserved first and last residue.

v_call	j_call	cdr3_aa
TRBV5-1	TRBJ2-7	CASSLEWGTGTYEQYF
TRBV4-2	TRBJ2-7	CASSQSAAGLDSGQYF
TRBV14	TRBJ2-7	CASSQSTYPGQTFYEQYF
TRBV29-1	TRBJ2-5	CSADGGGETQYF
TRBV6-5	TRBJ2-6	CASSYSGDRGRANVLTF
TRBV7-9	TRBJ2-3	CASSLGDPYTQYF
TRBV6-6	TRBJ1-1	CASSHIQGEAFF
TRBV18	TRBJ2-7	CASSRGQFSYEQYF
TRBV4-1	TRBJ2-6	CASSPPAGSGANVLTF
TRBV7-6	TRBJ1-1	CASSFPGTGEYTEAFF
TRBV6-1	TRBJ1-1	CATRTGVYTEAFF
TRBV25-1	TRBJ2-1	CASSWFSNEQFF
TRBV5-1	TRBJ2-7	CASSEGQGISYEQYF
TRBV20-1	TRBJ2-5	CSARGRLWYQETQYF
TRBV6-1	TRBJ1-1	CASSEEGRGGNTEAFF
TRBV11-3	TRBJ2-1	CASSNGGREQFF
TRBV5-1	TRBJ1-4	CASSLLPGLNEKLFF
TRBV7-9	TRBJ1-1	CASSLAGPPSEAFF
TRBV19	TRBJ2-1	CASSPLGGAYNEQFF
TRBV27	TRBJ2-3	CASRGVGDTQYF
TRBV2	TRBJ2-5	CASSAYQETQYF
TRBV12-3/TRBV12-4	TRBJ2-5	CASRHSGGGAGETQYF
TRBV5-4	TRBJ2-6	CASSSDGQAFSGANVLTF
TRBV2	TRBJ1-1	CASHLGGFYDTEAFF
TRBV5-1	TRBJ1-2	CASRGQQNYGYTF
TRBV12-5	TRBJ2-1	CASGLPDREQFF
TRBV12-3/TRBV12-4	TRBJ1-1	CASTKEGQVAWAFF